This is a list of T cell receptor beta chains from one sample in a study of healthy donors' naive CD4 and CD8 T cells. TCRdb recomputed calls from the reads with MiXCR, one row per CDR3 protein. This table has some 190,000 distinct CDR3 sequences, around 74% appearing once. The sample consisted of naive CD4+ and CD8+ T cells sorted from blood, pooled from several donors. These receptors were taken from a pool of human donors in good health; the sample pools cells from several healthy donors. Each CDR3 is given with its conserved first and last residue. Fields, in order: clone size, CDR3 length, V gene, J gene, D gene, CDR3 DNA, CDR3 protein. The D gene is left open where the match is weak. The size entry is marked missing in some rows and otherwise reads once, few, many or a size class.

size: .; length: 15; V: TRBV5-1; J: TRBJ2-5; D: TRBD2; DNA: TGCGCCAGCAGCTCCACCGGGAGGAGGGCAGAGACCCAGTACTTC; CDR3: CASSSTGRRAETQYF
size: .; length: 15; V: TRBV18; J: TRBJ2-7; D: .; DNA: TGTGCCAGCTCACGGACGAGGCCGGGCCCTTCCGAGCAGTACTTC; CDR3: CASSRTRPGPSEQYF
size: few; length: 14; V: TRBV19; J: TRBJ2-1; D: TRBD1; DNA: TGTGCCAGTAGTTCCGGGACAGGCCCCTCAGGGCAGTTCTTC; CDR3: CASSSGTGPSGQFF
size: once; length: 12; V: TRBV29-1; J: TRBJ2-1; D: .; DNA: TGCAGCGTTGAAAAGTACTACAATGAGCAGTTCTTC; CDR3: CSVEKYYNEQFF
size: .; length: 14; V: TRBV28; J: TRBJ1-5; D: .; DNA: TGTGCCAGCAGTCAATACGATGTCAATCAGCCCCAGCATTTT; CDR3: CASSQYDVNQPQHF
size: .; length: 15; V: TRBV15; J: TRBJ2-5; D: TRBD1; DNA: TGTGCCACCAGCGTCCGCACAGGGGGCGTAGAGACCCAGTACTTC; CDR3: CATSVRTGGVETQYF
size: few; length: 14; V: TRBV27; J: TRBJ1-5; D: .; DNA: TGTGCCAGCAGTTTAACCGGCTACAATCAGCCCCAGCATTTT; CDR3: CASSLTGYNQPQHF
size: .; length: 14; V: TRBV29-1; J: TRBJ2-3; D: TRBD2; DNA: TGCAGCCTAGCTCGGCGGGGGGATGCAGATACGCAGTATTTT; CDR3: CSLARRGDADTQYF
size: .; length: 14; V: TRBV29-1; J: TRBJ1-1; D: TRBD1; DNA: TGCAGCGTCTTTGGGACAGGGGTAGGGACTGAAGCTTTCTTT; CDR3: CSVFGTGVGTEAFF
size: .; length: 12; V: TRBV29-1; J: TRBJ2-3; D: TRBD1; DNA: TGTAGCTTGGGACAGGACACAGATACGCAGTATTTT; CDR3: CSLGQDTDTQYF
size: .; length: 14; V: TRBV6-5; J: TRBJ2-7; D: .; DNA: TGTGCCAGCAGCCTGGGCGTGCAGGGGTTCGAGCAGTACTTC; CDR3: CASSLGVQGFEQYF
size: .; length: 14; V: TRBV29-1; J: TRBJ2-1; D: TRBD2; DNA: TGCAGCGGGTTCAAGCGGGAGCTCAACAATGAGCAGTTCTTC; CDR3: CSGFKRELNNEQFF
size: .; length: 13; V: TRBV6-5; J: TRBJ2-1; D: TRBD1; DNA: TGTGCCAGCAGCAGGGACAGGGGGGATGAGCAGTTCTTC; CDR3: CASSRDRGDEQFF
size: few; length: 14; V: TRBV29-1; J: TRBJ1-2; D: TRBD1; DNA: TGCAGCGTGGTTAAGACAGGGGGAGGATATGGCTACACCTTC; CDR3: CSVVKTGGGYGYTF
size: .; length: 14; V: TRBV29-1; J: TRBJ1-1; D: TRBD1; DNA: TGCAGCGTTGGAAAATGGACAGGCCGTAAGGAAGCTTTCTTT; CDR3: CSVGKWTGRKEAFF
size: .; length: 13; V: TRBV6-5; J: TRBJ2-5; D: .; DNA: TGTGCCAGCAGTTACCCGGGACTAGAGACCCAGTACTTC; CDR3: CASSYPGLETQYF
size: few; length: 14; V: TRBV13; J: TRBJ2-1; D: TRBD2; DNA: TGTGCCAGCAGTACAACTAGCGGGGGAGGTGAGCAGTTCTTC; CDR3: CASSTTSGGGEQFF
size: .; length: 12; V: TRBV27; J: TRBJ1-2; D: .; DNA: TGTGCCAGCAGTTTTCCTGGGCATGGCTACACCTTC; CDR3: CASSFPGHGYTF
size: .; length: 15; V: TRBV6-1; J: TRBJ2-5; D: .; DNA: TGTGCCAGCAGTGACCTTGCAGGGCACCAAGAGACCCAGTACTTC; CDR3: CASSDLAGHQETQYF
size: .; length: 17; V: TRBV4-3; J: TRBJ2-1; D: TRBD2; DNA: TGCGCCACCTATGGGCTAGCGGGACCCGGAGGGGACAATGAGCAGTTCTTC; CDR3: CATYGLAGPGGDNEQFF
size: .; length: 13; V: TRBV19; J: TRBJ1-2; D: TRBD1; DNA: TGTGCCAGTAGTATCGGACAGGTGGCGGGCTACACCTTC; CDR3: CASSIGQVAGYTF
size: .; length: 10; V: TRBV29-1; J: TRBJ2-5; D: .; DNA: TGCAGCGTTGCCCCAGGGCACCAGTACTTC; CDR3: CSVAPGHQYF
size: .; length: 16; V: TRBV29-1; J: TRBJ2-1; D: TRBD2; DNA: TGCAGCGTTGAAAGCGCTAGCGGGAGCTCCTACAATGAGCAGTTCTTC; CDR3: CSVESASGSSYNEQFF
size: .; length: 13; V: TRBV19; J: TRBJ1-2; D: TRBD1; DNA: TGTGCCAGTAGCTCGACAGGGGTGTCTGGCTACACCTTC; CDR3: CASSSTGVSGYTF
size: once; length: 16; V: TRBV19; J: TRBJ1-1; D: .; DNA: TGTGCCAGTAGTATAGGACTGAAGGGGATCAACACTGAAGCTTTCTTT; CDR3: CASSIGLKGINTEAFF
size: .; length: 19; V: TRBV12-3/TRBV12-4; J: TRBJ2-3; D: TRBD1; DNA: TGTGCCAGCAGCCCAAGTGGGGGTACGGGACAGGGATTATCGGATACGCAGTATTTT; CDR3: CASSPSGGTGQGLSDTQYF
size: .; length: 18; V: TRBV15; J: TRBJ2-7; D: .; DNA: TGTGCCACCAGCAGACCGCATTCCCGGACTACTTTCTCCTACGAGCAGTACTTC; CDR3: CATSRPHSRTTFSYEQYF
size: .; length: 15; V: TRBV27; J: TRBJ2-3; D: .; DNA: TGTGCCAGCAGTTTAATTGGACGGGGGGCAAATACGCAGTATTTT; CDR3: CASSLIGRGANTQYF
size: .; length: 17; V: TRBV5-1; J: TRBJ2-4; D: .; DNA: TGCGCCAGCAGCTCCTCGACACCTGGACTAGCCAAAAACATTCAGTACTTC; CDR3: CASSSSTPGLAKNIQYF
size: .; length: 16; V: TRBV19; J: TRBJ2-1; D: .; DNA: TGTGCCAGTAGTTTAAGCGGGTATAGCTCCTACAATGAGCAGTTCTTC; CDR3: CASSLSGYSSYNEQFF
size: .; length: 17; V: TRBV6-2/TRBV6-3; J: TRBJ2-1; D: TRBD2; DNA: TGTGCCAGCAACAATGGTCGAGTACTAGCGGGATACGGTGCGCAGTTCTTC; CDR3: CASNNGRVLAGYGAQFF
size: .; length: 15; V: TRBV28; J: TRBJ2-5; D: TRBD2; DNA: TGTGCCAGCAGCTACAGCGGGAGGGCCGGAGAGACCCAGTACTTC; CDR3: CASSYSGRAGETQYF
size: .; length: 14; V: TRBV5-1; J: TRBJ1-1; D: .; DNA: TGCGCCAGCAGCTTGGGACCTACGAACACTGAAGCTTTCTTT; CDR3: CASSLGPTNTEAFF